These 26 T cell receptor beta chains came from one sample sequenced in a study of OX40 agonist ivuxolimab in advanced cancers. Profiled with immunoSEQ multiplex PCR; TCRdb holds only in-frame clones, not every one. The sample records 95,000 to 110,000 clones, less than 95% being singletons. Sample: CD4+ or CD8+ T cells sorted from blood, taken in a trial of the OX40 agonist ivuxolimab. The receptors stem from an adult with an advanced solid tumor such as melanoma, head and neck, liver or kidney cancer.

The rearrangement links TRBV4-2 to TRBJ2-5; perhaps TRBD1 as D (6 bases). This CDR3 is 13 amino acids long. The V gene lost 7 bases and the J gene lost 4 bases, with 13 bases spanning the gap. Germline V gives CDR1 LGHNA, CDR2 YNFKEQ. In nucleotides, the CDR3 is TGTGCCAGCAAGAGGGGGAGCGGAGAGACCCAGTACTTC. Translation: CASKRGSGETQYF.

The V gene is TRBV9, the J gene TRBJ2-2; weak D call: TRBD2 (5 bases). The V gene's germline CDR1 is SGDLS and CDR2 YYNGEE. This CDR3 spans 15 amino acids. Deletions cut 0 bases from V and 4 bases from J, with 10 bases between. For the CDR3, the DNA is TGTGCCAGCAGCGTAGTGGATAGCGTCACCGGGGAGCTGTTTTTT. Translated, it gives CASSVVDSVTGELFF.

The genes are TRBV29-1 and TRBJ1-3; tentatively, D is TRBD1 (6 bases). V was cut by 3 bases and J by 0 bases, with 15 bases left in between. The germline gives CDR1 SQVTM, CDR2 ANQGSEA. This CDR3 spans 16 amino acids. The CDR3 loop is CSVDKVTGSSGNTIYF. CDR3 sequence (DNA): TGCAGCGTTGATAAGGTGACAGGATCCTCTGGAAACACCATATATTTT.

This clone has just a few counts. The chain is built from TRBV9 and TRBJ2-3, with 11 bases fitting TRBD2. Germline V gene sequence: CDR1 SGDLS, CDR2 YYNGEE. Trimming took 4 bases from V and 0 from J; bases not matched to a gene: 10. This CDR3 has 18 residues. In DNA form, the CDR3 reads TGTGCCAGCAGCCCGACCTTCTGGACTAGCGGGAGCACAGATACGCAGTATTTT. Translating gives CASSPTFWTSGSTDTQYF.

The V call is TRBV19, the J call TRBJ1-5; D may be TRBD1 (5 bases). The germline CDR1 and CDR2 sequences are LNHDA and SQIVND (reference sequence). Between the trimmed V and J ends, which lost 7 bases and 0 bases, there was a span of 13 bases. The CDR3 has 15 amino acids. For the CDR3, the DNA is TGTGCCAGTATCCGGGACTCCTATAGCAATCAGCCCCAGCATTTT. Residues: CASIRDSYSNQPQHF.

This CDR3 is CASSYDGNTEAFF. In DNA form, the CDR3 reads TGTGCCAGCAGTTACGATGGGAACACTGAAGCTTTCTTT. The chain carries TRBV6-5 and TRBJ1-1; D gene uncertain. The CDR3 has 13 amino acids. The germline gives CDR1 MNHEY, CDR2 SVGAGI. Trimming pared 2 bases from V and 1 base from J, leaving 5 bases between.

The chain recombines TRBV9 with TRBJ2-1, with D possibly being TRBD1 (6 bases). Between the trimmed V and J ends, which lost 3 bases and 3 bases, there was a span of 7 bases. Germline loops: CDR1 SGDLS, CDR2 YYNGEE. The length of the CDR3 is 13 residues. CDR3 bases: TGTGCCAGCAGCGAGGACAGCTACAATGAGCAGTTCTTC. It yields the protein CASSEDSYNEQFF.

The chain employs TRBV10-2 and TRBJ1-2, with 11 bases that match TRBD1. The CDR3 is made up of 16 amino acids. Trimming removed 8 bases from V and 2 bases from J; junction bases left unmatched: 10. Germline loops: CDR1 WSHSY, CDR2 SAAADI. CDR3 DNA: TGCGCCAGCTCCGCTACGGACAGGGGGCTGAACTATGGCTACACCTTC. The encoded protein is CASSATDRGLNYGYTF.

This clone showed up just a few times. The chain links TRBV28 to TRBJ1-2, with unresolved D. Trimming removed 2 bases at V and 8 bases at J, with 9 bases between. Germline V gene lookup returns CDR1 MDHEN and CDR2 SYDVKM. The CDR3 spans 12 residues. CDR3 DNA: TGTGCCAGCAGTTTAAACGCGGGGGGCTACACCTTC. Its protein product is CASSLNAGGYTF.

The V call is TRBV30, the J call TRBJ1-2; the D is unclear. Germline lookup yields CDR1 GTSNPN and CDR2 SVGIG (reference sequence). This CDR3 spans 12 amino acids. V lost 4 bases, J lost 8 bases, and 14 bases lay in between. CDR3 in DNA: TGTGCCTGGACTCCTCTCGGTGGCGGCTACACCTTC. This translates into CAWTPLGGGYTF.

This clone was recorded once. The CDR3 region is CASSPGTSGSEQFF. The CDR3 bases are TGTGCCAGCAGCCCCGGGACTAGCGGGAGTGAGCAGTTCTTC. V is TRBV9 and J is TRBJ2-1, with 14 bases identical to TRBD2. This CDR3 has 14 residues. The V and J ends lost 4 bases and 9 bases, in that order; junction bases with no gene match: 3. CDR1 is SGDLS, CDR2 YYNGEE, per germline.

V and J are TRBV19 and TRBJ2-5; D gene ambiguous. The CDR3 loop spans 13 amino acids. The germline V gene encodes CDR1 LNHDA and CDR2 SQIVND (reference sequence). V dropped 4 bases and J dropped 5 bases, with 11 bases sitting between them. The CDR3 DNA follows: TGTGCCAGTAGTAAGGGCCTTCGGGAGACCCAGTACTTC. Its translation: CASSKGLRETQYF. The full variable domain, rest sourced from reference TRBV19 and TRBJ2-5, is DGGITQSPKYLFRKEGQNVTLSCEQNLNHDAMYWYRQDPGQGLRLIYYSQIVNDFQKGDIAEGYSVSREKKESFPLTVTSAQKNPTAFYLCASSKGLRETQYFGPGTRLLVL.

The DNA for the CDR3 is TGCAGTGCTTCTTCCTACGAGCAGTACTTC. Amino acids: CSASSYEQYF. This sequence joins TRBV20-1 and TRBJ2-7; D remains ambiguous. The CDR3 has 10 amino acids. The V end lost 5 bases, the J end lost 1 base, and 3 bases lay between the germline ends. Germline V gene lookup returns CDR1 DFQATT and CDR2 SNEGSKA (reference sequence).

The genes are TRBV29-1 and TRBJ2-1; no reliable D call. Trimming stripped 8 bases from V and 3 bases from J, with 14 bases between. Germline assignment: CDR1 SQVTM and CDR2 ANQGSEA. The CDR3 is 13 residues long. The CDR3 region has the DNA TGCAGCCTCCGAGAGGACCTCTACAATGAGCAGTTCTTC. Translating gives CSLREDLYNEQFF.

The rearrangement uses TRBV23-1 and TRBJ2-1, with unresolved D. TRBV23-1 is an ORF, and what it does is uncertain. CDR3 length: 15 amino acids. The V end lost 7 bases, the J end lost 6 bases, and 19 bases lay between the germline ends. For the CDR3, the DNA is TGCGCCAGCACCCGGGTCGGCCCCAATGTCAATGAGCAGTTCTTC. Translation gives CASTRVGPNVNEQFF.

CDR3 nucleotides: TGTGCCAGTAGTATAGATCATGCGGGAGGGCAGGTCGAGCAGTACTTC. Its translation: CASSIDHAGGQVEQYF. This chain joins TRBV19 and TRBJ2-7, with 9 positions matching TRBD2. CDR1 and CDR2 from the germline V gene are LNHDA and SQIVND (reference sequence). J lost 6 bases, V lost 0 bases, and 9 bases had no gene match. The CDR3 has 16 amino acids.

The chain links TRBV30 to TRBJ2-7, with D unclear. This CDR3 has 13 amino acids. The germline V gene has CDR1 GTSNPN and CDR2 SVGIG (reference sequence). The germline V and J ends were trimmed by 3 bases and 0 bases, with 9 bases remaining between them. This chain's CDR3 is CAWSRMLSYEQYF. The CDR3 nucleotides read TGTGCCTGGAGCCGGATGCTCTCCTACGAGCAGTACTTC.

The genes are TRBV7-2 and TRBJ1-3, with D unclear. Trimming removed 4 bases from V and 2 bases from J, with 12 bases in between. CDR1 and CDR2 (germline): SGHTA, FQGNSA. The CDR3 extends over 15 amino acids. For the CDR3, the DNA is TGTGCCAGCAGCTCCCAGATGCATGCTGGAAACACCATATATTTT. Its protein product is CASSSQMHAGNTIYF.

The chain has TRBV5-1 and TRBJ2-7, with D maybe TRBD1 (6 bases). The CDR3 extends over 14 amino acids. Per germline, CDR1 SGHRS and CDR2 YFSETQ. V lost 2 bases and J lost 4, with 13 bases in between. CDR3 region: CASSFSTGPYEQYF. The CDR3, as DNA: TGCGCCAGCAGCTTCTCTACAGGGCCGTACGAGCAGTACTTC.

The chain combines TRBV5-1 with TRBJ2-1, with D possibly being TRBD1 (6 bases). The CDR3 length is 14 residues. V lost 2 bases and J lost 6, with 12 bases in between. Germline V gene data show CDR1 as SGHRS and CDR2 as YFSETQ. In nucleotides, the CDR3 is TGCGCCAGCAGCTTCGCAGGGGACGGCAATGAGCAGTTCTTC. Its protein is CASSFAGDGNEQFF.

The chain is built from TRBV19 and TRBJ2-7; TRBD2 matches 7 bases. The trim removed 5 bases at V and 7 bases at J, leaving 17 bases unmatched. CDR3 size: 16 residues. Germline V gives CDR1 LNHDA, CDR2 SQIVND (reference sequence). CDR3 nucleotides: TGTGCCAGTAGTCCAGCCCCAGGAAGGGGAGGGGATGAGCAGTACTTC. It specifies CASSPAPGRGGDEQYF.

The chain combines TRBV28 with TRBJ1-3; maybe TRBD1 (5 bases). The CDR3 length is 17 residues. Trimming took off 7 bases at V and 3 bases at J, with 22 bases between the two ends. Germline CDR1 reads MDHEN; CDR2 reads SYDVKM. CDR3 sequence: CASITSTPGGRGNTIYF. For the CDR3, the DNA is TGTGCCAGCATCACCTCCACGCCGGGGGGTCGTGGAAACACCATATATTTT.

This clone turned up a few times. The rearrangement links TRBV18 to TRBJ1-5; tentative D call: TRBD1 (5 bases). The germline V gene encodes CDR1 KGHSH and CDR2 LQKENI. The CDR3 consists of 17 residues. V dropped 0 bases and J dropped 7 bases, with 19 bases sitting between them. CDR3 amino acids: CASSPPGHESSRQPQHF. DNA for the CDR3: TGTGCCAGCTCACCACCGGGGCACGAGTCGAGTAGACAGCCCCAGCATTTT.

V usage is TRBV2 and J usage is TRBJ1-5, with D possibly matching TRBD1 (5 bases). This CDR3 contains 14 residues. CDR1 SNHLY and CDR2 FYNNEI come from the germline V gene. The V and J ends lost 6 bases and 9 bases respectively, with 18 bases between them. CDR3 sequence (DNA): TGTGCCAGCAGCCGGGGGAATCCGACCGTGCCCCAGCATTTT. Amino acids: CASSRGNPTVPQHF.

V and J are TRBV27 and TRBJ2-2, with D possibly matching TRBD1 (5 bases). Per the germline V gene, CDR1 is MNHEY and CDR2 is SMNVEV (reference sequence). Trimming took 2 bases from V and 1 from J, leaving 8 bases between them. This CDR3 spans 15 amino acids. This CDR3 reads CASSLTQVNTGELFF. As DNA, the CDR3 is TGTGCCAGCAGTTTAACACAGGTGAACACCGGGGAGCTGTTTTTT.

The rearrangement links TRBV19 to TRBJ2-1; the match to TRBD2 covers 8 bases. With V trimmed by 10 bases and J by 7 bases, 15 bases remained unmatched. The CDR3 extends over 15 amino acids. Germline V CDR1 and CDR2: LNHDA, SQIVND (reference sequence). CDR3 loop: CATSGGGTPANEQFF. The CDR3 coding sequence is TGTGCCACCTCGGGAGGGGGGACCCCGGCTAATGAGCAGTTCTTC.